A single sample is the source of the 27 T cell receptor beta chains below, sequenced in a study of T cells in Graves' hyperthyroidism and ophthalmopathy. Amplification yielded TCR beta CDR3 regions, with RNA transcripts as the source. The primer set for the first-round RT-PCR of the TCR CDR3 was HTBI. A single record per CDR3 protein comes from TCRdb applying MiXCR to the multiplex PCR reads. Of some 440,000 distinct CDR3 sequences in the sample, approximately 14% were seen once. The sample comprised blood. These receptors were collected from a woman in her late teens or twenties with Graves' hyperthyroidism.

This clonotype has a count of ten or more. The chain recombines TRBV28 with TRBJ2-2, with D hard to call. Germline lookup yields CDR1 MDHEN and CDR2 SYDVKM. Trimming left V 7 bases short and J 6 bases short, with 15 bases between. The CDR3 is 14 residues long. The CDR3 DNA follows: TGTGCCAGCATCCCGGACCCCCGCTCCGGGGAGCTGTTTTTT. It translates to CASIPDPRSGELFF.

This clonotype was seen repeatedly, ten times or more. The J gene is TRBJ2-3, the V gene TRBV20-1; the match to TRBD2 covers 8 bases. CDR3 length equals 16 residues. J lost 1 base, V lost 2 bases, and 8 bases had no gene match. Looked up from germline, CDR1 is DFQATT and CDR2 is SNEGSKA (reference sequence). CDR3 amino acids: CSARTTRGGGTDTQYF. Written as DNA, the CDR3 is TGCAGTGCTAGAACAACCCGGGGGGGCGGCACAGATACGCAGTATTTT.

This clonotype has a count of ten or more. The V and J genes are TRBV20-1 and TRBJ1-1; D gene unclear. The CDR3 consists of 13 residues. Germline-derived CDR1 and CDR2 are DFQATT and SNEGSKA (reference sequence). V was clipped by 8 bases and J by 1 base, with 14 bases between them. The CDR3 spells CSPTRESNTEAFF. Here the CDR3 DNA reads TGCAGTCCAACAAGGGAATCGAACACTGAAGCTTTCTTT.

This clonotype has at least ten counts. The rearrangement joins TRBV5-1 to TRBJ1-1; D is possibly TRBD1 (5 bases). The length of the CDR3 is 15 residues. In germline, CDR1 is SGHRS, CDR2 YFSETQ. V was clipped by 1 base and J by 0 bases, with 10 bases between them. The CDR3 DNA is TGCGCCAGCAGCTTGACGCAAGGGGTGAACACTGAAGCTTTCTTT. Translation gives CASSLTQGVNTEAFF.

Regarding this clonotype: It may be a read error: a sequence one base away is much more abundant. The genes are TRBV20-1 and TRBJ2-1, with 7 bases identical to TRBD2. Germline V gene lookup returns CDR1 DFQATT and CDR2 SNEGSKA (reference sequence). This CDR3 has 15 residues. Trimming at V came to 0 bases and at J to 6 bases, leaving 8 bases not matched to a gene. The CDR3, as DNA: TGCAGTGCTAGAGATCTAGAGCGGGACCGCAATGAGCAGTTCTTC. Protein: CSARDLERDRNEQFF.

The chain combines TRBV9 with TRBJ2-3; D call uncertain. V was clipped by 2 bases and J by 0 bases, with 10 bases between them. Germline assignment: CDR1 SGDLS and CDR2 YYNGEE. The CDR3 spans 15 residues. CDR3 protein: CASSVKGTSTDTQYF. In nucleotides, the CDR3 is TGTGCCAGCAGCGTGAAAGGAACTAGCACAGATACGCAGTATTTT.

The gene calls are TRBV7-6 and TRBJ1-1; no definite D call. The CDR3 has 15 amino acids. Between the trimmed V and J ends, which lost 5 bases and 0 bases, there was a span of 13 bases. Germline CDR1 is SGHVS and CDR2 is FNYEAQ. The CDR3 region is CASSPARSMNTEAFF. The CDR3 DNA reads TGTGCCAGCAGCCCAGCAAGGAGCATGAACACTGAAGCTTTCTTT.

The table lists this clonotype with many counts. The CDR3 DNA is TGTGCCAGCAGTGAGGGAGGAGGAAATCAGCCCCAGCATTTT. Protein product: CASSEGGGNQPQHF. The chain carries TRBV6-1 and TRBJ1-5; D uncertain. The CDR3 has 14 residues. The V and J ends lost 3 bases and 4 bases respectively, with 10 bases between them. The V gene's germline CDR1 is MNHNS and CDR2 SASEGT.

The V call is TRBV7-2, the J call TRBJ1-1; 12 bases map to TRBD1. The CDR3 runs to 14 residues. Germline V CDR1 and CDR2: SGHTA, FQGNSA. J was trimmed by 10 bases and V by 5 bases; bases with no gene match: 8. The CDR3: CASSPLGTGGRAFF. As DNA, the CDR3 is TGTGCCAGCAGCCCCCTTGGGACAGGGGGCCGAGCTTTCTTT.

The V gene is TRBV19, the J gene TRBJ1-2, with a weak D call TRBD1 (5 bases). Germline V gives CDR1 LNHDA, CDR2 SQIVND (reference sequence). Trimming took off 6 bases at V and 5 bases at J, with 22 bases between the two ends. CDR3 length: 16 residues. CDR3 loop: CASRDPAGERGYGYTF. The CDR3 DNA is TGTGCCAGTAGAGATCCCGCCGGGGAAAGGGGATATGGCTACACCTTC.

Ten or more counts support this clonotype. The chain employs TRBV20-1 and TRBJ1-6; tentative D call: TRBD1 (6 bases). CDR1 and CDR2 from the germline V gene are DFQATT and SNEGSKA (reference sequence). V lost 5 bases and J 11 bases, leaving 10 bases between the germline ends. CDR3 length equals 11 residues. CDR3 DNA sequence: TGCAGTGCTTACAGGGAACCACCCCTCCACTTT. It is translated as CSAYREPPLHF.

This clonotype was observed many times. The chain uses TRBV7-9 and TRBJ2-7; no clear D. The CDR3 totals 10 residues. V was trimmed by 8 bases and J by 1 base, leaving 3 bases between them. Looked up from germline, CDR1 is SEHNR and CDR2 is FQNEAQ (reference sequence). Here the CDR3 reads CASGSYEQYF. The DNA of the CDR3 is TGTGCCAGCGGATCCTACGAGCAGTACTTC.

This clonotype was detected many times. The rearrangement uses TRBV6-6 and TRBJ2-6, with TRBD1 matching 10 bases. Germline CDR1 MNHNY, CDR2 SVGAGI (reference sequence). With 2 bases clipped from V and 0 bases from J, the junction kept 10 bases outside the gene matches. The CDR3 runs to 20 residues. The CDR3 DNA reads TGTGCCAGCAGTTACCAACCGGGACAGGGGCCCTACTCTGGGGCCAACGTCCTGACTTTC. Protein: CASSYQPGQGPYSGANVLTF.

The chain combines TRBV18 with TRBJ2-7; D unclear. Germline loops: CDR1 KGHSH, CDR2 LQKENI. Trimming left V 2 bases short and J 1 base short, with 3 bases between. The CDR3 runs to 12 residues. Here the CDR3 DNA reads TGTGCCAGCTCACCAATGTCCTACGAGCAGTACTTC. Protein: CASSPMSYEQYF.

This clonotype was observed a single time. This may be a read error, as it is one base from a much larger clone. The CDR3 is CASSLGVGEQFF. The CDR3 DNA is TGTGCCAGCAGCTTAGGGGTGGGTGAGCAGTTCTTC. This rearrangement joins TRBV7-9 to TRBJ2-1; D gene ambiguous. Trimming stripped 1 base from V and 9 bases from J, with 7 bases between. This CDR3 region has 12 residues. The V gene's germline CDR1 is SEHNR and CDR2 FQNEAQ (reference sequence). Full variable domain (missing parts from reference TRBV7-9 and TRBJ2-1): DTGVSQNPRHKITKRGQNVTFRCDPISEHNRLYWYRQTLGQGPEFLTYFQNEAQLEKSRLLSDRFSAERPKGSFSTLEIQRTEQGDSAMYLCASSLGVGEQFFGPGTRLTVL.

The table lists this clonotype with many counts. CDR3 DNA: TGTGCCAGCAGCTCTATAGTGAGCACCGGGGAGCTGTTTTTT. Translation gives CASSSIVSTGELFF. J is TRBJ2-2 and V is TRBV7-2, with D unclear. The CDR3 covers 14 residues. Per germline, CDR1 SGHTA and CDR2 FQGNSA. Trimming took off 4 bases at V and 4 bases at J, with 10 bases between the two ends.

This clonotype was counted at least ten times. V is TRBV6-5 and J is TRBJ2-5; D remains ambiguous. Germline loops: CDR1 MNHEY, CDR2 SVGAGI. The V end was cut by 2 bases, the J end by 0 bases, with 10 bases between. The CDR3 is made up of 15 amino acids. The CDR3 spells CASSYTVTYQETQYF. The CDR3 DNA is TGTGCCAGCAGTTACACGGTTACCTACCAAGAGACCCAGTACTTC.

This clonotype has at least ten counts. This chain joins TRBV5-1 and TRBJ1-1, with a possible D match to TRBD1 (6 bases). Looked up from germline, CDR1 is SGHRS and CDR2 is YFSETQ. Trimming removed 4 bases from V and 11 bases from J, with 21 bases in between. This CDR3 region has 14 residues. CDR3 DNA sequence: TGCGCCAGCAGCGTGACCCCGGGACAAGGGCCGGCTTTCTTT. Its translation: CASSVTPGQGPAFF.

This rearrangement joins TRBV27 to TRBJ2-7, with D possibly being TRBD1 (6 bases). V lost 5 bases to trimming and J lost 1 base, with 12 bases between them. Per the germline V gene, CDR1 is MNHEY and CDR2 is SMNVEV (reference sequence). The CDR3 consists of 14 residues. The DNA for the CDR3 is TGTGCCAGCAGTCCGAGGGACACATCCTACGAGCAGTACTTC. This encodes CASSPRDTSYEQYF.

This clonotype was seen ten or more times. This chain uses TRBV6-6 with TRBJ2-1, with 8 bases that match TRBD2. Trimming removed 0 bases from V and 7 bases from J; junction bases left unmatched: 5. The germline CDR1 and CDR2 sequences are MNHNY and SVGAGI (reference sequence). This CDR3 comprises 15 residues. DNA for the CDR3: TGTGCCAGCAGTTACTCCGGGGGGGCCTCGAATGAGCAGTTCTTC. Translating gives CASSYSGGASNEQFF.

This clonotype appeared many times. V usage is TRBV5-6 and J usage is TRBJ1-3; D gene unclear. This CDR3 spans 14 amino acids. V gave up 3 bases and J gave up 3 bases, with 10 bases separating them. Looked up from germline, CDR1 is SGHDT and CDR2 is YYEEEE. CDR3 nucleotide sequence: TGTGCCAGCAGCTCCCCATCGGGTGGAAACACCATATATTTT. Translation: CASSSPSGGNTIYF.

The chain recombines TRBV9 with TRBJ2-7; D may be TRBD1 or TRBD2 (5 bases each). Germline lookup yields CDR1 SGDLS and CDR2 YYNGEE. V was shortened by 4 bases and J by 7 bases, with 12 bases between the two germline ends. The CDR3 has 12 amino acids. The CDR3 spells CASSTGWGEQYF. CDR3 sequence (DNA): TGTGCCAGCAGCACCGGTTGGGGGGAGCAGTACTTC.

This clonotype came up a few times. A read error may be the cause here, since a much bigger clone is one base away. The chain links TRBV6-1 to TRBJ2-5, with TRBD2 identical over 14 bases. V gave up 6 bases and J gave up 3 bases; unmatched junction bases: 9. Germline CDR1 is MNHNS and CDR2 is SASEGT. The CDR3 runs 17 residues. The CDR3 bases are TGTGCCAGCAGATCTCAATCGGGACTAGCGGGGGAAGAGACCCAGTACTTC. This sequence encodes CASRSQSGLAGEETQYF.

This clonotype has a count of ten or more. The J gene is TRBJ2-5, the V gene TRBV6-1; 10 nucleotides match TRBD2. Germline-derived CDR1 and CDR2 are MNHNS and SASEGT. The CDR3 is 16 amino acids. The V segment lost 6 bases and the J segment 1 base; nucleotides outside the gene matches: 8. CDR3 sequence (DNA): TGTGCCAGCAGCGTTACTAGCGGGAATGGCCAAGAGACCCAGTACTTC. Protein: CASSVTSGNGQETQYF.

J is TRBJ1-4 and V is TRBV12-3 or TRBV12-4, with 7 positions matching TRBD1. V was clipped by 6 bases and J by 5 bases; unmatched bases: 9. This CDR3 contains 15 residues. The CDR3 sequence: CASRGGTADNEKLFF. DNA of the CDR3: TGTGCCAGCAGGGGGGGGACAGCAGACAATGAAAAACTGTTTTTT.

V usage is TRBV27 and J usage is TRBJ2-1; unclear D gene. This CDR3 contains 15 residues. Germline CDR1 and CDR2: MNHEY and SMNVEV (reference sequence). Trimming removed 6 bases at V and 0 bases at J, with 12 bases between. The CDR3 DNA reads as TGTGCCAGCAGCTCTCATATCGACTCCTACAATGAGCAGTTCTTC. Encoded protein: CASSSHIDSYNEQFF.

This clonotype has a handful of counts. V usage is TRBV10-3 and J usage is TRBJ2-7; D is unresolved. Germline CDR1 is ENHRY and CDR2 is SYGVKD. The CDR3 is 15 residues long. Between the trimmed V and J ends, which lost 0 bases and 6 bases, there was a span of 15 bases. The CDR3 nucleotides read TGTGCCATCAGTGAGTCGAGGCCTCAGGTCGCCGAGCAGTACTTC. Amino acids: CAISESRPQVAEQYF.